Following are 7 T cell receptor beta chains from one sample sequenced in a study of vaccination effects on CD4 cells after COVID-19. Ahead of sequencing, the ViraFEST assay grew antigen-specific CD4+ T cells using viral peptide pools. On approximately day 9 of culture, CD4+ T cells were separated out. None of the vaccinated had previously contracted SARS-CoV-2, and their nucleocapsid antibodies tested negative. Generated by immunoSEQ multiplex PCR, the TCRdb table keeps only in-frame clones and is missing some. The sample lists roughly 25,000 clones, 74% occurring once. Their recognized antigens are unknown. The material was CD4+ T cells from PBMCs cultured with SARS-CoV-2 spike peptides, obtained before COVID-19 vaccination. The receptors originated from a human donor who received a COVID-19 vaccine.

The DNA for the CDR3 is TGTGCCAGCAGCTTGTGGGGGGGCCGGAACACTGAAGCTTTCTTT. Residues: CASSLWGGRNTEAFF. V is TRBV5-5 and J is TRBJ1-1; D is perhaps TRBD1 (6 bases). The CDR3 loop spans 15 amino acids. From germline, CDR1 is SGHKS and CDR2 YYEKEE (reference sequence). Trimming cost V 1 base and J 1 base, with 11 bases left between them.

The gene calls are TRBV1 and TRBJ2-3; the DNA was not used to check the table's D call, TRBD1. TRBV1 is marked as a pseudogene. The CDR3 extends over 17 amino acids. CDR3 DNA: TGCACCAGCAGCCAAGAAGGGTGGGACAAAACTCCAGATACGCAGTATTTT. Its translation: CTSSQEGWDKTPDTQYF.

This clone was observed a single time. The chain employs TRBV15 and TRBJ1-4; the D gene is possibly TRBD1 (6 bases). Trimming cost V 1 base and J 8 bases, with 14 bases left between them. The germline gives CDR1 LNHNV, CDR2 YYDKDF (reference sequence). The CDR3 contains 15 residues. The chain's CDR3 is CATSRAGGLREKLFF. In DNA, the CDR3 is TGTGCCACCAGCAGAGCGGGGGGGCTGAGGGAAAAACTGTTTTTT. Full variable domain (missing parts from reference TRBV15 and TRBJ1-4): DAMVIQNPRYQVTQFGKPVTLSCSQTLNHNVMYWYQQKSSQAPKLLFHYYDKDFNNEADTPDNFQSRRPNTSFCFLDIRSPGLGDTAMYLCATSRAGGLREKLFFGSGTQLSVL.

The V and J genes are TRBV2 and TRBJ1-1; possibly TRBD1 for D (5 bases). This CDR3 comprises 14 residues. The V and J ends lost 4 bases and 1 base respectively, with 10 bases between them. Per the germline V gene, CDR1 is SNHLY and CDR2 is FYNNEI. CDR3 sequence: CASSVQGENTEAFF. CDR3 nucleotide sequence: TGTGCCAGCAGTGTCCAGGGCGAGAACACTGAAGCTTTCTTT.

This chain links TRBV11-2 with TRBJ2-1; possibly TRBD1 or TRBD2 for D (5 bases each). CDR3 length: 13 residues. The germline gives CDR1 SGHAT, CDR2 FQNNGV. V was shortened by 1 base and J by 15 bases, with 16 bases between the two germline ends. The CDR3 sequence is CASSLGEGLRGFF. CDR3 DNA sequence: TGTGCCAGCAGCTTAGGAGAGGGTCTTAGGGGGTTCTTC.

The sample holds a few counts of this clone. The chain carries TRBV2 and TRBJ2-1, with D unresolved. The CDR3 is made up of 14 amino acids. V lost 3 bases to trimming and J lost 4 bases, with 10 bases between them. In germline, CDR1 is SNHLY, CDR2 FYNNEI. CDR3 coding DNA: TGTGCCAGCAGTGAGAGGACCCCATACAATGAGCAGTTCTTC. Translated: CASSERTPYNEQFF. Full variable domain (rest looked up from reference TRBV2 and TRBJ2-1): EPEVTQTPSHQVTQMGQEVILRCVPISNHLYFYWYRQILGQKVEFLVSFYNNEISEKSEIFDDQFSVERPDGSNFTLKIRSTKLEDSAMYFCASSERTPYNEQFFGPGTRLTVL.

In nucleotides, the CDR3 is TGCGCCAGCAGCGGGGGACCCTACGTTTCCTACGAGCAGTACTTC. The encoded protein is CASSGGPYVSYEQYF. This rearrangement joins TRBV5-1 to TRBJ2-7; tentatively, D is TRBD1 or TRBD2 (5 bases each). Trimming cost V 4 bases and J 1 base, with 15 bases left between them. Germline V gene lookup returns CDR1 SGHRS and CDR2 YFSETQ. The CDR3 runs 15 residues.